The following is a T cell receptor (beta chain) sequence with its context. This entry belongs to a study of shared clonotypes between healthy human individuals. The CDR3 consists of 17 residues. Germline V lookup: CDR1 KGHSH, CDR2 LQKENI. J gave up 5 bases and V 8 bases, and 11 bases lay outside the gene matches. Here immunoSEQ multiplex PCR was the method, and the copy in TCRdb shows in-frame clones only, minus some. The sample contains over 2 million clones, 90% to 95% of which appear only once. The clonotype comes from a man between 18 and 35 years old in good health. V gene TRBV18 combines with J gene TRBJ1-6; TRBD1 matches 11 bases. The sample taken for sequencing was naive CD4+ T cells sorted from blood. Subset specified: CD45RA+ positively selected. The CDR3 region is CASRGQGASIDNSPLHF. For the CDR3, the DNA is TGTGCCAGCCGTGGACAGGGGGCCTCGATAGATAATTCACCCCTCCACTTT.